This note documents a single T cell receptor beta chain sequence. Before being deemed recovered, Cohort 3 donors had two negative PCRs, clearance, or symptom resolution. Assay used: immunoSEQ multiplex PCR; TCRdb lists only in-frame clones, some missing. The sample has roughly 400,000 clones, more than 75% seen once. The data stem from a study of blood T cell repertoires in COVID-19. Study-wide context: Acute and convalescent COVID-19 samples came from the United States, Italy and Spain.

CDR1 and CDR2 from the germline V gene are LNHDA and SQIVND (reference sequence). The V end was cut by 1 base, the J end by 5 bases, with 15 bases between. The CDR3 extends over 15 amino acids. The sequence derives from a woman in her forties or fifties who had recovered from COVID-19. Sequencing input: PBMCs or T cells enriched from blood (not recorded which). The genes are TRBV19 and TRBJ2-7; TRBD2 might be the D (5 bases). The CDR3 region is CASSIGPGSKDEQYF. DNA of the CDR3: TGTGCCAGTAGTATAGGACCGGGGTCAAAAGACGAGCAGTACTTC. Together with reference TRBV19 and TRBJ2-7, the CDR3 gives the full variable domain: DGGITQSPKYLFRKEGQNVTLSCEQNLNHDAMYWYRQDPGQGLRLIYYSQIVNDFQKGDIAEGYSVSREKKESFPLTVTSAQKNPTAFYLCASSIGPGSKDEQYFGPGTRLTVT.